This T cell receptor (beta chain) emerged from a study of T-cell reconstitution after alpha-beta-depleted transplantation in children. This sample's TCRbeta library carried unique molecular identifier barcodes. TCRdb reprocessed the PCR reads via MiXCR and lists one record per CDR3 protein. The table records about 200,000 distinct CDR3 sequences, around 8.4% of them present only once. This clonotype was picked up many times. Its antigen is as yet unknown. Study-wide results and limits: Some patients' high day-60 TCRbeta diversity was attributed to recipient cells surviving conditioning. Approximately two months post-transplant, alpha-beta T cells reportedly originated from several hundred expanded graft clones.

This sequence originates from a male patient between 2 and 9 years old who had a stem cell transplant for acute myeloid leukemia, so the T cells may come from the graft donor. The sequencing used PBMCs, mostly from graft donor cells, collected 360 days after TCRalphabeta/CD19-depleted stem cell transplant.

CDR3 sequence reads: CSARQGHGDEQYF. In nucleotides, the CDR3 is TGCAGTGCTAGGCAGGGACACGGCGACGAGCAGTACTTC. The gene calls are TRBV20-1 and TRBJ2-7; D might be TRBD1 (6 bases). The V gene lost 3 bases and the J gene lost 5 bases, with 14 bases spanning the gap. CDR1 and CDR2 (germline): DFQATT, SNEGSKA (reference sequence). The CDR3 contains 13 residues.